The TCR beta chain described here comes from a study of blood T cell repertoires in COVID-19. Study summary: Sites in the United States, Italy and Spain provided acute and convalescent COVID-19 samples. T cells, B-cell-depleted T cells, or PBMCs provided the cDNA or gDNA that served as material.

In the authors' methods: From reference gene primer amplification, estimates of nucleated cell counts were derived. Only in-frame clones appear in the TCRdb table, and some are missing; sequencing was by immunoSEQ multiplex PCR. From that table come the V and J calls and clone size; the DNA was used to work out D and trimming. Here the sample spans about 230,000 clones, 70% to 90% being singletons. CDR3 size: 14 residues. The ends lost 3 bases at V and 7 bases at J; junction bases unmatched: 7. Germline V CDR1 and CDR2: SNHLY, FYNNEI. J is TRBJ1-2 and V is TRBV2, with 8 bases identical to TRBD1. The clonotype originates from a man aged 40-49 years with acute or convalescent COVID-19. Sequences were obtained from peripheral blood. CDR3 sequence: CASSERGQGLGYTF. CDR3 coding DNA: TGTGCCAGCAGTGAGCGAGGACAGGGTCTTGGCTACACCTTC.